This TCR beta chain was identified during a study of blood T cell repertoires in COVID-19. Background on the study: Spain, Italy and the United States supplied samples that represented acute and convalescent COVID-19. Nucleic acid was either cDNA or gDNA, and it came from T cells, B-cell-depleted T cells, or PBMCs.

CDR1 SGHRS and CDR2 YFSETQ come from the germline V gene. The V end was cut by 4 bases, the J end by 2 bases, with 22 bases between. The CDR3 length is 18 residues. In the original processing: Nucleated cell counts were estimated from reference gene primer amplification. The protocol was immunoSEQ multiplex PCR, while the TCRdb copy is restricted to in-frame clones and leaves out a portion. Clone size and V and J calls were adopted from that table, with D and trimming inferred from the DNA. This table has approximately 300,000 clones, roughly 90% appearing once. The TCR was taken from a man between 18 and 29 years old who had recovered from COVID-19. What was sequenced was peripheral blood. The rearrangement joins TRBV5-1 to TRBJ2-1, with D maybe TRBD2 (7 bases). CDR3 DNA sequence: TGCGCCAGCAGCCGCGGGGGCCAGGGTAAGGGGACCTACAATGAGCAGTTCTTC. This codes for CASSRGGQGKGTYNEQFF.